Listed below are T cell receptor beta chains from one sample, sequenced in a study of blood T cell repertoires in COVID-19. Clones were read by immunoSEQ multiplex PCR, and TCRdb kept only the in-frame ones, dropping some. This sample has under 100,000 clones, with around 81% found just once. The sample comprised peripheral blood. The receptors were sampled from a man aged 80 or over with active or convalescent COVID-19. The CDR3 runs from the conserved cysteine through the conserved F or W. The D gene is left open where the match is weak. Size tells how often a clone was seen (once, few, many) or the class of an expanded clone, and some rows leave it out.

D gene: -; J gene: TRBJ2-3; clone size: -; V gene: TRBV27; CDR3 protein: CASSITGYADTQYF; CDR3 DNA: TGTGCCAGCAGTATAACAGGGTACGCAGATACGCAGTATTTT
D gene: -; J gene: TRBJ1-1; clone size: -; V gene: TRBV3-1/TRBV3-2; CDR3 protein: CASSQAGGAVAEAFF; CDR3 DNA: TGTGCCAGCAGCCAAGCAGGTGGGGCGGTAGCTGAAGCTTTCTTT
D gene: TRBD1; J gene: TRBJ1-4; clone size: -; V gene: TRBV2; CDR3 protein: CATHRGINEKLFF; CDR3 DNA: TGTGCCACACACAGGGGAATTAATGAAAAACTGTTTTTT
D gene: -; J gene: TRBJ2-2; clone size: -; V gene: TRBV25-1; CDR3 protein: CASSGSHGGRVGELFF; CDR3 DNA: TGTGCCAGCAGTGGATCCCACGGGGGGCGCGTCGGGGAGCTGTTTTTT
D gene: -; J gene: TRBJ2-4; clone size: -; V gene: TRBV14; CDR3 protein: CASSSTTSRAKNIQYF; CDR3 DNA: TGTGCCAGCAGCTCAACCACGTCCCGGGCCAAAAACATTCAGTACTTC
D gene: TRBD2; J gene: TRBJ2-1; clone size: -; V gene: TRBV11-2; CDR3 protein: CASSLTRGVDEQFF; CDR3 DNA: TGTGCCAGCAGCTTAACGCGGGGGGTAGATGAGCAGTTCTTC
D gene: -; J gene: TRBJ1-4; clone size: -; V gene: TRBV6-6; CDR3 protein: CASSGKTTTNEKLFF; CDR3 DNA: TGTGCCAGCAGCGGAAAGACAACAACTAATGAAAAACTGTTTTTT
D gene: -; J gene: TRBJ1-1; clone size: -; V gene: TRBV6-1; CDR3 protein: CASSEWGRGTEAFF; CDR3 DNA: TGTGCCAGCAGTGAGTGGGGGCGGGGGACTGAAGCTTTCTTT
D gene: TRBD1; J gene: TRBJ1-6; clone size: -; V gene: TRBV28; CDR3 protein: CASMAGGPPSYNSPLHF; CDR3 DNA: TGTGCCAGCATGGCAGGGGGCCCCCCCTCTTATAATTCACCCCTCCACTTT
D gene: TRBD2; J gene: TRBJ2-3; clone size: -; V gene: TRBV24-1; CDR3 protein: CATSDLGRGDTDTQYF; CDR3 DNA: TGTGCCACCAGTGATTTGGGGCGGGGGGATACAGATACGCAGTATTTT
D gene: -; J gene: TRBJ1-4; clone size: -; V gene: TRBV11-2; CDR3 protein: CASSLERAGRTTNEKLFF; CDR3 DNA: TGTGCCAGCAGCTTAGAGAGGGCAGGGAGGACAACTAATGAAAAACTGTTTTTT
D gene: TRBD2; J gene: TRBJ2-1; clone size: -; V gene: TRBV7-2; CDR3 protein: CASSLTSVYNEQFF; CDR3 DNA: TGTGCCAGCAGCTTAACTAGCGTATACAATGAGCAGTTCTTC
D gene: TRBD1; J gene: TRBJ2-5; clone size: -; V gene: TRBV5-4; CDR3 protein: CASSLRDRGRPETQYF; CDR3 DNA: TGTGCCAGCAGCCTCCGGGACAGGGGGCGTCCAGAGACCCAGTACTTC
D gene: -; J gene: TRBJ1-2; clone size: few; V gene: TRBV28; CDR3 protein: CASSFRDYGYTF; CDR3 DNA: TGTGCCAGCAGTTTCCGGGATTACGGCTACACCTTC
D gene: -; J gene: TRBJ2-5; clone size: once; V gene: TRBV29-1; CDR3 protein: CSVDQEMETQYF; CDR3 DNA: TGCAGCGTTGATCAGGAAATGGAGACCCAGTACTTC
D gene: TRBD1; J gene: TRBJ2-2; clone size: -; V gene: TRBV5-4; CDR3 protein: CASSLGGGRGTGELFF; CDR3 DNA: TGTGCCAGCAGCTTGGGAGGGGGCCGCGGCACCGGGGAGCTGTTTTTT
D gene: TRBD1; J gene: TRBJ2-1; clone size: -; V gene: TRBV5-4; CDR3 protein: CASSDGTGGYNEQFF; CDR3 DNA: TGTGCCAGCAGCGATGGGACAGGGGGCTACAATGAGCAGTTCTTC
D gene: -; J gene: TRBJ1-3; clone size: -; V gene: TRBV19; CDR3 protein: CASSTTVIVSGNTIYF; CDR3 DNA: TGTGCCAGTAGTACCACGGTAATCGTCTCTGGAAACACCATATATTTT
D gene: TRBD1; J gene: TRBJ2-2; clone size: -; V gene: TRBV6-2/TRBV6-3; CDR3 protein: CASSLRDRILRAETGELFF; CDR3 DNA: TGTGCCAGCAGCCTCCGGGACAGAATACTAAGGGCCGAAACCGGGGAGCTGTTTTTT
D gene: -; J gene: TRBJ2-2; clone size: -; V gene: TRBV11-2; CDR3 protein: CASAGLRTGELFF; CDR3 DNA: TGTGCCAGCGCTGGATTGAGGACCGGGGAGCTGTTTTTT